The 30 T cell receptor beta chains below come from one sample, sequenced in a study of CD8+ T cells in alopecia areata. Following extraction, RNA underwent reverse transcription to cDNA, which served as the sequencing template. Repertoires were generated with immunoSEQ multiplex PCR, while TCRdb's copy carries only in-frame clones and drops some. The table has 150,000 to 200,000 clones, roughly 66% seen once. The treatment here: oral pan-JAK inhibitor, 5-10 mg twice daily. The sequenced sample was CD4+ T cells sorted from blood, obtained at week 24, from a patient treated with tofacitinib. These receptor sequences come from a human donor with alopecia areata.

This clone appeared once. The chain employs TRBV9 and TRBJ2-1; D assignment may be TRBD1 or TRBD2 (5 bases each). V was pared by 3 bases and J by 4 bases, with 17 bases between. This CDR3 has 16 amino acids. In germline, CDR1 is SGDLS, CDR2 YYNGEE. In nucleotides, the CDR3 is TGTGCCAGCAGCGCCCATATTAGCGAGGGGTACAATGAGCAGTTCTTC. As protein: CASSAHISEGYNEQFF.

This clone was found a few times. The chain is built from TRBV30 and TRBJ1-1, with D perhaps matching TRBD1 (5 bases). V lost 4 bases and J 10 bases, leaving 19 bases between the germline ends. The germline gives CDR1 GTSNPN, CDR2 SVGIG (reference sequence). The CDR3 length is 13 residues. CDR3 bases: TGTGCCTGGAACCAGCCCGACAGTGGAGGAGCTTTCTTT. Translating gives CAWNQPDSGGAFF.

This clone was seen a single time. The rearrangement uses TRBV6-6 and TRBJ1-6, with 7 bases fitting TRBD1. V lost 2 bases to trimming and J lost 9 bases; unmatched junction nucleotides: 4. CDR3 length: 14 residues. In germline, CDR1 is MNHNY, CDR2 SVGAGI (reference sequence). DNA of the CDR3: TGTGCCAGCAGTTACGACAGGGTTTCTTCACCCCTCCACTTT. Amino acid sequence: CASSYDRVSSPLHF.

The table lists this clone with a few counts. The chain joins TRBV4-3 to TRBJ1-2; maybe TRBD1 (5 bases). The CDR3 length is 16 residues. Germline CDR1 LGHNA, CDR2 YSLEER. The ends were cut back, 0 bases at V and 4 bases at J, with 15 bases in the middle. This CDR3 reads CASSQEWGPSLYGYTF. The DNA of the CDR3 is TGCGCCAGCAGCCAAGAGTGGGGCCCTAGCCTCTATGGCTACACCTTC.

This clone has a handful of counts. V gene TRBV19 combines with J gene TRBJ1-1; D gene unclear. V was trimmed by 7 bases and J by 2 bases, leaving 14 bases between them. Germline CDR1 and CDR2: LNHDA and SQIVND (reference sequence). The CDR3 sequence is 14 residues long. CDR3 amino acids: CASIPPGLNTEAFF. DNA for the CDR3: TGTGCCAGTATCCCCCCGGGCCTCAACACTGAAGCTTTCTTT.

This clone was picked up a small number of times. The chain is built from TRBV19 and TRBJ1-1; 8 positions agree with TRBD1. V lost 10 bases and J lost 11; bases outside the gene matches: 9. The CDR3 length is 11 residues. Germline lookup yields CDR1 LNHDA and CDR2 SQIVND (reference sequence). DNA for the CDR3: TGTGCCACGCACAGGGGGATTATGGCTTTCTTT. This encodes CATHRGIMAFF. The full variable domain, completed using reference TRBV19 and TRBJ1-1, is DGGITQSPKYLFRKEGQNVTLSCEQNLNHDAMYWYRQDPGQGLRLIYYSQIVNDFQKGDIAEGYSVSREKKESFPLTVTSAQKNPTAFYLCATHRGIMAFFGQGTRLTVV.

The CDR3 sequence: CASSQTGDEQFF. CDR3 bases: TGTGCCAGCTCCCAAACCGGGGATGAGCAGTTCTTC. The rearrangement joins TRBV18 to TRBJ2-1, with D possibly matching TRBD2 (5 bases). This CDR3 spans 12 amino acids. Germline assignment: CDR1 KGHSH and CDR2 LQKENI. V lost 6 bases to trimming and J lost 8 bases, with 11 bases between them.

The chain joins TRBV6-6 to TRBJ2-1; possible D gene TRBD1, 5 bases. The germline CDR1 and CDR2 sequences are MNHNY and SVGAGI (reference sequence). This CDR3 spans 14 amino acids. The V gene lost 2 bases and the J gene lost 7 bases, with 12 bases spanning the gap. The CDR3 DNA reads as TGTGCCAGCAGTTACGGGCAGGGTCCGAATGAGCAGTTCTTC. Translation: CASSYGQGPNEQFF.

This chain links TRBV4-3 with TRBJ2-3; 8 bases match TRBD2. CDR1 and CDR2 (germline): LGHNA, YSLEER. After removal of 1 base from V and 1 base from J, the junction contained 7 bases not matched to a gene. The CDR3 covers 17 residues. CDR3 region: CASSQAGSGGRTDTQYF. The CDR3 DNA sequence: TGCGCCAGCAGCCAAGCTGGCAGCGGGGGACGCACAGATACGCAGTATTTT.

This chain links TRBV11-1 with TRBJ2-3; no definite D call. Per germline, CDR1 SGHAT and CDR2 FQDESV (reference sequence). The V end was cut by 1 base, the J end by 4 bases, with 12 bases between. CDR3 length: 15 residues. The CDR3 nucleotides are TGTGCCAGCAGCTTAGACCCAAGTAGGGCAGATACGCAGTATTTT. Translating it yields CASSLDPSRADTQYF.

The chain carries TRBV5-1 and TRBJ2-2; possibly TRBD1 for D (6 bases). The CDR3 length is 16 residues. Trimming took off 0 bases at V and 1 base at J, with 10 bases between the two ends. The V gene's germline CDR1 is SGHRS and CDR2 YFSETQ. CDR3 nucleotide sequence: TGCGCCAGCAGCTTGGGAGGGACACAGAACACCGGGGAGCTGTTTTTT. Translation: CASSLGGTQNTGELFF.

This clone was found once. The chain carries TRBV30 and TRBJ1-1; D gene ambiguous. The germline V and J ends were trimmed by 3 bases and 6 bases, with 14 bases remaining between them. Per germline, CDR1 GTSNPN and CDR2 SVGIG (reference sequence). The CDR3 extends over 13 amino acids. CDR3 in amino acids: CAWSPPPRSEAFF. The CDR3 coding sequence is TGTGCCTGGAGCCCTCCCCCGAGGTCTGAAGCTTTCTTT.

The chain uses TRBV2 and TRBJ2-2; D might be TRBD1 (5 bases). Deletions cut 4 bases from V and 4 bases from J, with 16 bases between. Germline CDR1 reads SNHLY; CDR2 reads FYNNEI. This CDR3 comprises 16 residues. The CDR3 sequence: CASSGLGQGGTGELFF. CDR3 sequence (DNA): TGTGCCAGCAGTGGCCTTGGGCAGGGTGGCACCGGGGAGCTGTTTTTT.

The sample holds a few counts of this clone. The chain uses TRBV7-9 and TRBJ1-2, with D perhaps matching TRBD1 (6 bases). Trimming left V 4 bases short and J 4 bases short, with 22 bases between. CDR1 is SEHNR and CDR2 is FQNEAQ in the germline V gene (reference sequence). The CDR3 length is 17 residues. The CDR3 bases are TGTGCCAGCAGCTCCTGGTCCGGCAGGGGCGATAGCTATGGCTACACCTTC. Translated: CASSSWSGRGDSYGYTF.

The V gene is TRBV19, the J gene TRBJ2-1; 10 bases map to TRBD1. V shed 5 bases, J shed 5 bases, and the junction held 6 bases outside the gene matches. The CDR3 covers 15 residues. Germline CDR1 is LNHDA and CDR2 is SQIVND (reference sequence). The CDR3 coding sequence is TGTGCCAGTAGTCCCTGGGGGACAGGGGACAATGAGCAGTTCTTC. As protein: CASSPWGTGDNEQFF.

The chain recombines TRBV30 with TRBJ1-5; D perhaps matches TRBD1 (6 bases). Trimming left V 3 bases short and J 2 bases short, with 14 bases between. CDR3 length equals 15 residues. The V gene's germline CDR1 is GTSNPN and CDR2 SVGIG (reference sequence). CDR3 protein: CAWRTPGHGNQPQHF. Here the CDR3 DNA reads TGTGCCTGGAGGACACCGGGACATGGCAATCAGCCCCAGCATTTT.

The chain carries TRBV15 and TRBJ2-1; the match to TRBD2 covers 8 bases. The CDR3 extends over 16 amino acids. J was trimmed by 6 bases and V by 0 bases; bases with no gene match: 7. Germline values: CDR1 LNHNV, CDR2 YYDKDF (reference sequence). Here the CDR3 reads CATSRDRSGGLNEQFF. The CDR3, as DNA: TGTGCCACCAGCAGAGATCGAAGCGGGGGCCTCAATGAGCAGTTCTTC.

This clone was seen a single time. This chain links TRBV5-4 with TRBJ2-3; the D is unclear. From germline, CDR1 is SGHNT and CDR2 YYREEE (reference sequence). This CDR3 is built from 14 residues. Trimming cost V 0 bases and J 1 base, with 6 bases left between them. CDR3 region: CASSLAWRTDTQYF. For the CDR3, the DNA is TGTGCCAGCAGCTTGGCATGGCGCACAGATACGCAGTATTTT.

This clone was seen more than once but under ten times. V and J are TRBV29-1 and TRBJ2-3; tentative D call: TRBD2 (7 bases). Deletions cut 7 bases from V and 4 bases from J, with 12 bases between. CDR1 SQVTM and CDR2 ANQGSEA come from the germline V gene. The CDR3 consists of 12 residues. CDR3 amino acids: CSGTGRADTQYF. The CDR3 nucleotides read TGCAGCGGTACAGGGAGGGCAGATACGCAGTATTTT.

The V gene is TRBV2, the J gene TRBJ2-1; D uncertain. CDR1 is SNHLY and CDR2 is FYNNEI in the germline V gene. Deletions cut 8 bases from V and 13 bases from J, with 12 bases between. The CDR3 has 10 amino acids. The CDR3 sequence: CASARLSQFF. The CDR3 DNA follows: TGTGCCAGCGCCCGGCTGAGTCAGTTCTTC. Full variable domain (remainder filled in from reference TRBV2 and TRBJ2-1): EPEVTQTPSHQVTQMGQEVILRCVPISNHLYFYWYRQILGQKVEFLVSFYNNEISEKSEIFDDQFSVERPDGSNFTLKIRSTKLEDSAMYFCASARLSQFFGPGTRLTVL.

The chain uses TRBV2 and TRBJ2-7; the D gene is possibly TRBD1 (6 bases). There are 14 residues in the CDR3. Trimming left V 6 bases short and J 0 bases short, with 12 bases between. In germline, CDR1 is SNHLY, CDR2 FYNNEI. CDR3 coding DNA: TGTGCCAGCAGAGGGACACACAACTCCTACGAGCAGTACTTC. Translated: CASRGTHNSYEQYF.

A few counts support this clone. V usage is TRBV4-1 and J usage is TRBJ2-1; D perhaps matches TRBD1 (6 bases). Germline V CDR1 and CDR2: MGHRA, YSYEKL. This CDR3 has 17 residues. Trimming removed 6 bases from V and 0 bases from J, with 18 bases in between. CDR3 sequence: CASRRSPGEGSYNEQFF. CDR3 in DNA: TGCGCCAGCAGGCGAAGTCCAGGGGAAGGCTCCTACAATGAGCAGTTCTTC.

In DNA, the CDR3 is TGTGCCACCCGAGCGGCGAACTACGAGCAGTACTTC. Translation: CATRAANYEQYF. The rearrangement uses TRBV13 and TRBJ2-7; a weak D match, TRBD2 (5 bases). Germline CDR1 PRHDT, CDR2 FYEKMQ (reference sequence). Between the trimmed V and J ends, which lost 10 bases and 3 bases, there was a span of 13 bases. The CDR3 consists of 12 residues.

This clone has a single count. The chain combines TRBV5-1 with TRBJ1-1; weak D call: TRBD1 (6 bases). The V and J ends lost 9 bases and 6 bases respectively, with 21 bases between them. Germline values: CDR1 SGHRS, CDR2 YFSETQ. The CDR3 is 14 residues long. The CDR3 coding sequence is TGCGCCAATGAAGGACAGCCAAAGGGGGCTGAAGCTTTCTTT. It codes for CANEGQPKGAEAFF. Full variable domain (outside the CDR3, taken from reference TRBV5-1 and TRBJ1-1): KAGVTQTPRYLIKTRGQQVTLSCSPISGHRSVSWYQQTPGQGLQFLFEYFSETQRNKGNFPGRFSGRQFSNSRSEMNVSTLELGDSALYLCANEGQPKGAEAFFGQGTRLTVV.

The rearrangement links TRBV9 to TRBJ2-3, with D maybe TRBD1 (6 bases). Trimming stripped 2 bases from V and 2 bases from J, with 12 bases between. The CDR3 runs to 15 residues. CDR1 is SGDLS, CDR2 YYNGEE, per germline. CDR3 sequence reads: CASSVRTEFTDTQYF. The CDR3 nucleotides are TGTGCCAGCAGCGTCAGGACAGAATTCACAGATACGCAGTATTTT.

The V call is TRBV29-1, the J call TRBJ1-1, with D perhaps matching TRBD1 (6 bases). Trimming left V 6 bases short and J 8 bases short, with 28 bases between. From germline, CDR1 is SQVTM and CDR2 ANQGSEA. The CDR3 has 16 amino acids. CDR3 sequence: CSVAGQRVGSLEEAFF. As DNA, the CDR3 is TGCAGCGTCGCCGGACAGCGGGTGGGGAGCCTAGAGGAAGCTTTCTTT.

This clone has more than one count but fewer than ten. The chain combines TRBV29-1 with TRBJ1-1; no reliable D call. This CDR3 is 13 amino acids long. CDR1 and CDR2 (germline): SQVTM, ANQGSEA. The ends were cut back, 4 bases at V and 5 bases at J, with 14 bases in the middle. CDR3 coding DNA: TGCAGCGTTGGAGGTTTACTGGCGACTGAAGCTTTCTTT. It specifies CSVGGLLATEAFF.

J is TRBJ2-1 and V is TRBV4-3; 8 nucleotides line up with TRBD2. The CDR3 sequence is 15 residues long. The germline gives CDR1 LGHNA, CDR2 YSLEER. The trim removed 1 base at V and 7 bases at J, leaving 6 bases unmatched. In DNA, the CDR3 is TGCGCCAGCAGCCAAGTGAGCGGGGGAACAAATGAGCAGTTCTTC. Encoded protein: CASSQVSGGTNEQFF.

This clone was recorded a few times. The V and J genes are TRBV4-1 and TRBJ2-1; weak D call: TRBD2 (5 bases). The CDR3 extends over 13 amino acids. Per germline, CDR1 MGHRA and CDR2 YSYEKL. Trimming took 2 bases from V and 8 from J, leaving 10 bases between them. CDR3 residues: CASSQPYGDEQFF. The DNA for the CDR3 is TGCGCCAGCAGCCAACCCTACGGGGATGAGCAGTTCTTC.

CDR3 coding DNA: TGCGCCAGCAGTCAATATAGAGGAGGGGGCAACTATGGCTACACCTTC. Translating gives CASSQYRGGGNYGYTF. The chain links TRBV23-1 to TRBJ1-2; 7 nucleotides align to TRBD1. TRBV23-1 is an ORF, and what it does is uncertain. The V gene end was trimmed by 1 base and the J gene end by 2 bases; junction bases not matched to a gene: 7. The CDR3 runs 16 residues.